Each of the 3 T cell receptor beta chains below was sequenced from the same sample in a study of cytomegalovirus exposure and HLA in healthy donors. Primers: 60 Vbeta forward and 13 Jbeta reverse. The method was immunoSEQ multiplex PCR; TCRdb's version includes in-frame clones alone and lacks a portion of them. The sample has about 210,000 clones, almost 80% seen once. Sequencing used PBMCs. These receptors were obtained from a male donor in good health and CMV-seronegative.

This clone was observed a single time. Here the CDR3 reads CASSLFTGASYNEQFF. As DNA, the CDR3 is TGTGCCAGCAGTTTATTCACAGGGGCCTCCTACAATGAGCAGTTCTTC. The genes are TRBV27 and TRBJ2-1; the match to TRBD1 covers 7 bases. The CDR3 runs 16 residues. Per the germline V gene, CDR1 is MNHEY and CDR2 is SMNVEV (reference sequence). The V gene end was trimmed by 1 base and the J gene end by 0 bases; junction bases not matched to a gene: 3.

The chain links TRBV23-1 to TRBJ2-1; the match to TRBD2 covers 9 bases. TRBV23-1 is an ORF for which the function is uncertain. V gave up 0 bases and J gave up 3 bases; unmatched junction bases: 3. This CDR3 has 16 residues. The CDR3, as DNA: TGCGCCAGCAGTCAATCACGTAGCGGGAGCTACAATGAGCAGTTCTTC. It is translated as CASSQSRSGSYNEQFF.

J is TRBJ2-5 and V is TRBV6-5; 10 bases are a match to TRBD1. V lost 2 bases, J lost 5 bases, and 2 bases stayed unmatched. CDR1 and CDR2 from the germline V gene are MNHEY and SVGAGI. This CDR3 region has 14 residues. CDR3 sequence reads: CASSYRDRGETQYF. The CDR3, as DNA: TGTGCCAGCAGTTACCGGGACAGGGGCGAGACCCAGTACTTC.